The rows below give T cell receptor beta chains drawn from one sample of a study of T cell changes during pregnancy in multiple sclerosis. Sequenced by immunoSEQ multiplex PCR; TCRdb stores in-frame clones only, minus some. The data show approximately 90,000 clones, around 93% seen once. This material consisted of peripheral blood, taken before pregnancy. These receptor sequences come from a female donor with multiple sclerosis, enrolled in a pregnancy study. Both conserved end residues are part of each CDR3. A D gene is named only where the DNA matches it firmly. Clone size is not always given. Where it is, it says once, few, many or a class for expanded clones.

j_call cdr3_length clone_size d_call v_call cdr3_aa cdr3_nt
TRBJ1-3 11 NA NA TRBV27 CASSYGNTIYF TGTGCCAGCAGTTACGGGAACACCATATATTTT
TRBJ2-1 15 once TRBD2 TRBV29-1 CSAGTSGRSYNEQFF TGCAGCGCTGGGACTAGCGGGAGATCCTACAATGAGCAGTTCTTC
TRBJ1-5 14 NA NA TRBV19 CASSIDRAGQPQHF TGTGCCAGTAGTATAGACAGGGCGGGACAGCCCCAGCATTTT
TRBJ2-1 13 NA NA TRBV28 CASSPAQEGEQFF TGTGCCAGCAGTCCGGCCCAGGAGGGTGAGCAGTTCTTC
TRBJ2-7 15 NA TRBD2 TRBV6-5 CASSYSGGLAYEQYF TGTGCCAGCAGTTACTCGGGCGGACTAGCGTACGAGCAGTACTTC
TRBJ1-5 16 NA TRBD1 TRBV7-8 CASNPLGQGYNQPQHF TGTGCCAGCAACCCTCTGGGACAGGGATACAATCAGCCCCAGCATTTT
TRBJ2-3 13 NA NA TRBV11-3 CASSLTRGGTQYF TGTGCCAGCAGCTTGACCCGCGGAGGTACGCAGTATTTT
TRBJ1-2 15 NA NA TRBV19 CASRGFEGGYYGYTF TGTGCCAGTAGAGGTTTCGAGGGCGGATACTATGGCTACACCTTC
TRBJ1-1 15 NA TRBD1 TRBV6-4 CASIGPGQENTEAFF TGTGCCAGCATCGGTCCGGGACAGGAGAACACTGAAGCTTTCTTT
TRBJ1-5 15 NA NA TRBV12-5 CASGKGGRFNQPQHF TGTGCTAGTGGAAAAGGGGGTCGTTTCAATCAGCCCCAGCATTTT
TRBJ2-7 19 NA NA TRBV5-1 CASSLDLKEAGQSPYEQYF TGCGCCAGCAGCTTGGACTTAAAGGAGGCAGGTCAATCTCCCTACGAGCAGTACTTC
TRBJ2-1 17 NA TRBD2 TRBV5-4 CASSSRLAARSYNEQFF TGTGCCAGCAGCTCACGACTAGCGGCCCGCTCCTACAATGAGCAGTTCTTC
TRBJ2-5 18 NA TRBD2 TRBV7-8 CASSYRPGTSGGEETQYF TGTGCCAGCAGCTACCGCCCTGGGACTAGCGGGGGGGAAGAGACCCAGTACTTC
TRBJ1-3 13 NA NA TRBV7-8 CASRPGGGNTIYF TGTGCCAGCAGGCCGGGAGGCGGAAACACCATATATTTT
TRBJ1-5 14 NA NA TRBV6-1 CASTATVSNQPQHF TGTGCCAGCACGGCCACAGTAAGCAATCAGCCCCAGCATTTT
TRBJ2-2 14 NA NA TRBV30 CAWSVRTGKEALFF TGTGCCTGGAGTGTAAGGACGGGCAAGGAGGCCCTGTTTTTT